The 5 T cell receptor beta chains reported below all come from one sample, sequenced in a study of cytomegalovirus exposure and HLA in healthy donors. TCRdb's copy holds only in-frame clones and misses some; the assay was immunoSEQ multiplex PCR. The data contain under 250,000 clones, around four fifths of them singletons. Sequenced: PBMCs. Source of these receptors: a woman aged 18-29 years in good health and CMV-seronegative.

The chain uses TRBV5-4 and TRBJ1-6; D unclear. Trimming shortened V by 9 bases and J by 7 bases, and 17 bases separated the two germline ends. The CDR3 has 14 amino acids. Per the germline V gene, CDR1 is SGHNT and CDR2 is YYREEE (reference sequence). The CDR3 DNA reads TGTGCCACCGCCTACGGAGGGAGGAATTCACCCCTCCACTTT. Protein product: CATAYGGRNSPLHF.

The chain combines TRBV9 with TRBJ1-2; tentative D call: TRBD1 (6 bases). From germline, CDR1 is SGDLS and CDR2 YYNGEE. This CDR3 region has 14 residues. The V and J ends lost 0 bases and 7 bases respectively, with 13 bases between them. The DNA for the CDR3 is TGTGCCAGCAGCGTAGGCGGGGGGCTTGCTGGCTACACCTTC. Protein product: CASSVGGGLAGYTF.

The chain is built from TRBV5-1 and TRBJ1-2; possibly TRBD1 for D (5 bases). The germline V and J ends were trimmed by 3 bases and 3 bases, with 12 bases remaining between them. The length of the CDR3 is 14 residues. CDR1 is SGHRS, CDR2 YFSETQ, per germline. The CDR3 DNA follows: TGCGCCAGCAGCTCTCAGGGCCGAGACTATGGCTACACCTTC. Translated, it gives CASSSQGRDYGYTF.

The sample holds a few counts of this clone. The chain employs TRBV19 and TRBJ2-4; D gene uncertain. V gave up 5 bases and J gave up 0 bases, with 8 bases separating them. The CDR3 consists of 14 residues. Germline V gene data show CDR1 as LNHDA and CDR2 as SQIVND (reference sequence). Here the CDR3 reads CASSAVLAKNIQYF. CDR3 bases: TGTGCCAGTAGTGCCGTACTAGCCAAAAACATTCAGTACTTC.

J is TRBJ1-5 and V is TRBV2, with a weak D call TRBD1 (5 bases). This CDR3 comprises 15 residues. Germline CDR1 SNHLY, CDR2 FYNNEI. The V gene lost 6 bases and the J gene lost 2 bases, with 14 bases spanning the gap. The CDR3 reads CASRVQGLRNQPQHF. CDR3 nucleotide sequence: TGTGCCAGCAGGGTGCAGGGTCTACGCAATCAGCCCCAGCATTTT.